This TCR beta chain comes out of a study of T-cell reconstitution after alpha-beta-depleted transplantation in children. This clonotype was seen more than once but under ten times. A library of TCRbeta sequences, prepared with unique molecular identifiers, was generated. MiXCR, run by TCRdb on the PCR reads, gives a single entry per CDR3 protein. The sample has 500,000 to 600,000 distinct CDR3 sequences, 18% seen once. The CDR3 contains 14 residues. V was pared by 2 bases and J by 5 bases, with 4 bases of the junction left unmatched. CDR1 is LGHNA and CDR2 is YNFKEQ in the germline V gene. The rearrangement uses TRBV4-2 and TRBJ2-7; 9 bases are a match to TRBD1. The sequence was collected from a human donor who donated a stem cell graft to a child with acute lymphoblastic leukemia. The source material was PBMCs from the stem cell graft donor, sampled from the stem cell graft. CDR3 DNA sequence: TGTGCCAGCAGCCAACGGACAGGGGTTGACGAGCAGTACTTC. Translating gives CASSQRTGVDEQYF.